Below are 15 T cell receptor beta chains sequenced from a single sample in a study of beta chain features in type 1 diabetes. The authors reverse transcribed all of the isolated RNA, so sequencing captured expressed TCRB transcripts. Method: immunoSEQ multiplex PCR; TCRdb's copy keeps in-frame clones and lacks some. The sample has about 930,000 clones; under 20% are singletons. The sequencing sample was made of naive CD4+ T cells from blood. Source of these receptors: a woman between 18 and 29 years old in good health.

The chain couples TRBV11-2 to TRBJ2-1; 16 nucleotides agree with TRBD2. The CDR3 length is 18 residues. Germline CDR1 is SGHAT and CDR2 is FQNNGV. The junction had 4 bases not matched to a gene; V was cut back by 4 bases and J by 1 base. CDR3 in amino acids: CASSWGLAGGPSYNEQFF. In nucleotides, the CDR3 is TGTGCCAGCAGCTGGGGACTAGCGGGAGGGCCTTCCTACAATGAGCAGTTCTTC.

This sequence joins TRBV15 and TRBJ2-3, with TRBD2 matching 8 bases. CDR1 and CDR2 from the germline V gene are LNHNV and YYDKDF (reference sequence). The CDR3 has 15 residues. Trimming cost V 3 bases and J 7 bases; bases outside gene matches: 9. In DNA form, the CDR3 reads TGTGCCACCAGCAGTAAGAGGACTAGCAGCAATACGCAGTATTTT. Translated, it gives CATSSKRTSSNTQYF.

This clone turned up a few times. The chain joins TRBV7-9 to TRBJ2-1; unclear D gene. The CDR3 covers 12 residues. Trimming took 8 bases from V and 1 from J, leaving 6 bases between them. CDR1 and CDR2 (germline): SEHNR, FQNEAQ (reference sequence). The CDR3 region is CASLDSYNEQFF. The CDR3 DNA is TGTGCCAGCCTAGATTCCTACAATGAGCAGTTCTTC.

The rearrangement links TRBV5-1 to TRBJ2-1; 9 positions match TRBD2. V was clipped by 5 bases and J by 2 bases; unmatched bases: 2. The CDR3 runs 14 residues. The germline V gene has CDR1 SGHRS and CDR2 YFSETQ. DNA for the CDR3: TGCGCCAGCAGTCCTAGCGGGGCCTACAATGAGCAGTTCTTC. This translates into CASSPSGAYNEQFF.

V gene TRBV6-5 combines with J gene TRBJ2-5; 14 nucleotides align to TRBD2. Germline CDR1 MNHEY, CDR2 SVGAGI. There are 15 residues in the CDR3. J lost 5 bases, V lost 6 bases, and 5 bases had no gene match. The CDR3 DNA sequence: TGTGCCAGCAGCCCCGGGACTAGCGGGAGCGAGACCCAGTACTTC. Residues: CASSPGTSGSETQYF.

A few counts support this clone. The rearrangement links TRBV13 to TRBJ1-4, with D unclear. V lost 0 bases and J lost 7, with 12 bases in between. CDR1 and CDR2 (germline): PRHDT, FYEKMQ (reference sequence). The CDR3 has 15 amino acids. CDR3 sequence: CASSLGPRFGEKLFF. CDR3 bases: TGTGCCAGCAGCTTAGGGCCCAGATTTGGTGAAAAACTGTTTTTT.

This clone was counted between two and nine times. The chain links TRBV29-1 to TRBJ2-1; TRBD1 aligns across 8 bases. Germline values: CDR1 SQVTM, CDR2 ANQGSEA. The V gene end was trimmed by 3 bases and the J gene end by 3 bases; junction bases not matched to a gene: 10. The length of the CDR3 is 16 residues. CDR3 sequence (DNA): TGCAGCGTTGATCCCGGACAGGGACGGGGCTACAATGAGCAGTTCTTC. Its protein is CSVDPGQGRGYNEQFF.

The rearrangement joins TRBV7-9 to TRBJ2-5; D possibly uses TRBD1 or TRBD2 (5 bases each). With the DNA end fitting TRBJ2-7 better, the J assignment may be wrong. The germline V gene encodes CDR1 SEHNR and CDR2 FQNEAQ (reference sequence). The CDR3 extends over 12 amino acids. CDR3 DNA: TGTGCCAGCAGCCGAGGGGTCTACGAGCAGTACTTC. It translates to CASSRGVYEQYF.

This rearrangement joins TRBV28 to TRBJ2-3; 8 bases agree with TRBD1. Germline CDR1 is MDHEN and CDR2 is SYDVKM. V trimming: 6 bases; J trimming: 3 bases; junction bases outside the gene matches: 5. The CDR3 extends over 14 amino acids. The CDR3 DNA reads TGTGCCAGCAGCCAGACAGGGGTTACAGATACGCAGTATTTT. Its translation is CASSQTGVTDTQYF. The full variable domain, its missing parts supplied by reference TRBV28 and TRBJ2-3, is DVKVTQSSRYLVKRTGEKVFLECVQDMDHENMFWYRQDPGLGLRLIYFSYDVKMKEKGDIPEGYSVSREKKERFSLILESASTNQTSMYLCASSQTGVTDTQYFGPGTRLTVL.

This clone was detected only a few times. The DNA for the CDR3 is TGTGCCAGCTGCCGGGGGGGCACGGGGAATCAGCCCCAGCATTTT. Protein sequence: CASCRGGTGNQPQHF. V is TRBV6-6 and J is TRBJ1-5; the D gene is possibly TRBD1 (6 bases). CDR3 length: 15 residues. CDR1 and CDR2 from the germline V gene are MNHNY and SVGAGI (reference sequence). V was cut by 8 bases and J by 4 bases, with 18 bases left in between.

CDR3 coding DNA: TGTGCCAGCAGTACCCCATCCCGGGACGGCGACAATGAGCAGTTCTTC. Encoded protein: CASSTPSRDGDNEQFF. The chain employs TRBV27 and TRBJ2-1; D may match TRBD1 or TRBD2 (5 bases each). This CDR3 has 16 amino acids. Deletions cut 5 bases from V and 5 bases from J, with 19 bases between. Per germline, CDR1 MNHEY and CDR2 SMNVEV (reference sequence).

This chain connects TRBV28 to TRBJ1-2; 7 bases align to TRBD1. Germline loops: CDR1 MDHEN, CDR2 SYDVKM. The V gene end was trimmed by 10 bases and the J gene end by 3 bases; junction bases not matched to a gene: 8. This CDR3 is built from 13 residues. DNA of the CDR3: TGTGCCACCACAACCGGGACAGACTATGGCTACACCTTC. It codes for CATTTGTDYGYTF.

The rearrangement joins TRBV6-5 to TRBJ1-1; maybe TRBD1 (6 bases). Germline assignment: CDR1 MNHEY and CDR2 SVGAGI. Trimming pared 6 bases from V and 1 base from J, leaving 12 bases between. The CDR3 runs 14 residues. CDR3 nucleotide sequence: TGTGCCAGCAGCCACACCAGGGGGAACACTGAAGCTTTCTTT. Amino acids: CASSHTRGNTEAFF.

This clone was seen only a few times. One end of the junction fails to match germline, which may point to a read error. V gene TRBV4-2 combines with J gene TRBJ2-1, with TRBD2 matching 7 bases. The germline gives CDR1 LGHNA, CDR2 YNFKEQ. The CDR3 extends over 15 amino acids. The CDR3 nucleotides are TGTGCCAGCAACCAAGCCCGGGGGGATTACAATGAGCAGTTCTTC. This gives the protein CASNQARGDYNEQFF.

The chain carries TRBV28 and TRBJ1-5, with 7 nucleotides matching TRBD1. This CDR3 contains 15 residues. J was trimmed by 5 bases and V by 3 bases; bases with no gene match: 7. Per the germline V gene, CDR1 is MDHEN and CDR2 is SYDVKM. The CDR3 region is CASSFRQGSHQPQHF. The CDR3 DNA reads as TGTGCCAGCAGTTTTCGACAGGGCAGCCATCAGCCCCAGCATTTT.